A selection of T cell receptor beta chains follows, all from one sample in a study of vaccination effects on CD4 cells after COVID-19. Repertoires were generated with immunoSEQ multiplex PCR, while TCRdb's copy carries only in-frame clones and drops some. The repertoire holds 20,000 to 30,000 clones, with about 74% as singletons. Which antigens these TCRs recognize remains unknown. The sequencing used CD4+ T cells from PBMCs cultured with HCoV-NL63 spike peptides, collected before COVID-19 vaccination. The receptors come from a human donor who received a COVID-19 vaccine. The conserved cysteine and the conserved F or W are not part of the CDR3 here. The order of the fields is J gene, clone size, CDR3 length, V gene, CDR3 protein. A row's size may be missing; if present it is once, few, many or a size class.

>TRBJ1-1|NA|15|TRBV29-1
SVAPIQGFSMNTEAF
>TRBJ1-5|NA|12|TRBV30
AWSGGAFNQPQH
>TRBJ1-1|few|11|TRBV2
ASTQGENTEAF
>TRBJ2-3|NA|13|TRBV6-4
ASSDSASGSDTQY
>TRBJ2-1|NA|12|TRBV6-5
ATRQGGSYNEQF
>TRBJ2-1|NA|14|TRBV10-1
ASSEYSGGINNEQF
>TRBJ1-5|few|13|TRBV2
ASSESLAGNQPQH
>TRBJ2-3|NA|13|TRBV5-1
ASSSGTSDTDTQY
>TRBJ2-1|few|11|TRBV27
ASSPLLSGEQF
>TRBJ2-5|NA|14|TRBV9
ASSVVTSGNQETQY
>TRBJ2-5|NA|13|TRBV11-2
ASSLVPSGKETQY
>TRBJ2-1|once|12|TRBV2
ASRAEGVGNEQF
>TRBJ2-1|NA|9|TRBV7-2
ASSTFNEQF
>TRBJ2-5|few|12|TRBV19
ASSAGGSFETQY
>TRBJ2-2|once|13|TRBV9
ASSVTGEWAGELF
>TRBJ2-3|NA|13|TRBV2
ASSERAGGPDTQY
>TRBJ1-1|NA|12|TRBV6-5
ASRRPVVGTEAF
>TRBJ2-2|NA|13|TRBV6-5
ASSYRTGLTGELF
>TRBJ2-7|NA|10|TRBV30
AWSRSFYEQY
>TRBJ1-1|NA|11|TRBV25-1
ASSEWGGTEAF
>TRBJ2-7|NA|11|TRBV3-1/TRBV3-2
ASRQGPAYEQY
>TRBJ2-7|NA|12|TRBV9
ASSVVGDSYEQY
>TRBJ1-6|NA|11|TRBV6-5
ASSYGANSPLH
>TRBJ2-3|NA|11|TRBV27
ASKGLAYYTQY
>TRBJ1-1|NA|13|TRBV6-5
ASSYSQGGMTEAF
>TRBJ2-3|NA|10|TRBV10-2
ASSEAQRTQY
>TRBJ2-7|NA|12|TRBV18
ASSPSTGSYEQY
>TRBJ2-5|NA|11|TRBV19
ASSIRAEGRRY
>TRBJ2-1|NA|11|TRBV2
ASGRALSNEQF
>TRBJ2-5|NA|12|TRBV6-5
ASSYLDRKETQY
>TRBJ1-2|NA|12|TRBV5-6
ASSSRRLNYGYT
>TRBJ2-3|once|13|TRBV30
ACQKGVGIPDTQY
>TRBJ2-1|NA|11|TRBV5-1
ASSLGHNNEQF
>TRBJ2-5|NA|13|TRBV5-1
ASSLVGGSQETQY
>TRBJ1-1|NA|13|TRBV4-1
ASSLLLGADTEAF
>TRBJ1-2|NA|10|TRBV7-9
ASGGWDYGYT
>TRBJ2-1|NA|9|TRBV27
ASSTNNEQF
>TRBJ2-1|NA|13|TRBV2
ASSEDKSSYNEQF
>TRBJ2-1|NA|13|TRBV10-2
ASRDGGAGYNEQF